This TCR beta chain originates from a study of T cells in Graves' hyperthyroidism and ophthalmopathy. Comments on this clonotype: Its matching antigen is unknown.

RNA transcripts yielded amplified TCR beta CDR3 regions. HTBI primers drove first-round RT-PCR of the TCR CDR3. TCRdb reprocessed the multiplex PCR reads with MiXCR, giving one entry per CDR3 protein. The repertoire has under 550,000 distinct CDR3 sequences, just under 20% of them found once; the top ten carry roughly 47%. Ophthalmopathy patients had Clinical Activity Score at least 3, NOSPECS grade at least 4, duration under 3 months. Study-wide results and caveats: The model identified upcoming ophthalmopathy a median around 7.1 months ahead of onset. Clonotypes that were expanded in thyroid above 0.001 mostly appeared in blood too.

The specimen sequenced was blood. The receptor's source is a middle-aged man with Graves' ophthalmopathy.

In DNA form, the CDR3 reads TGCAGCGTTGGCGCGGACGTGGGGAATGTGGGGTCCCAGCATTTT. This codes for CSVGADVGNVGSQHF. The rearrangement links TRBV29-1 to TRBJ1-5; no definite D call. V was clipped by 4 bases and J by 11 bases, with 24 bases between them. This CDR3 has 15 amino acids. The germline gives CDR1 SQVTM, CDR2 ANQGSEA.